The rows below give T cell receptor beta chains drawn from one sample of a study of somatic mutations in cytotoxic T cells in rheumatoid arthritis. Data came from immunoSEQ multiplex PCR; TCRdb stores just in-frame clones and leaves some out. The sample shows 11,000 to 15,000 clones, around 90% of them seen only once. Sequenced material: CD4+ T cells sorted from blood. The receptor source for this set is a man between 65 and 85 years old with rheumatoid arthritis. Both conserved end residues are part of each CDR3. The D gene is left open where the match is weak. Part of the rows lack a size; the others show once, few, many or a class for expanded clones.

clone size	D gene	J gene	V gene	CDR3 DNA	CDR3 protein
.	TRBD1	TRBJ1-2	TRBV30	TGTGCCTCCCGCACCTGGGACAGGCCGTCCGGCTACACCTTC	CASRTWDRPSGYTF
.	.	TRBJ1-6	TRBV6-5	TGTGCCAGCAGTTACATGTCAGGGCGAGGATCACCCCTCCACTTT	CASSYMSGRGSPLHF
.	TRBD1	TRBJ1-2	TRBV6-5	TGTGCCAGCAGTCAGAACAGGGGGCCAGACTATGGCTACACCTTC	CASSQNRGPDYGYTF
.	TRBD1	TRBJ2-5	TRBV30	TGTGCCTGGAGTGCATTACAGGGGGCAGGAGAGACCCAGTACTTC	CAWSALQGAGETQYF
.	TRBD1	TRBJ2-6	TRBV5-1	TGCGCCAGCAGCTTGGCCCCCCAGGGGGAAGGTTGGGCCAACGTCCTGACTTTC	CASSLAPQGEGWANVLTF
once	TRBD2	TRBJ2-6	TRBV30	TGTGCCTGGAGAGCCCTAGCGGGGGGGGTGGGAGCCAACGTCCTGACTTTC	CAWRALAGGVGANVLTF
.	.	TRBJ1-5	TRBV2	TGTGCCAGCAGTTTTAACCCGGGAAATCAGCCCCAGCATTTT	CASSFNPGNQPQHF
.	.	TRBJ1-2	TRBV18	TGTGCCAGCTCACCCGGGACTCATGGCTACACCTTC	CASSPGTHGYTF
.	TRBD2	TRBJ2-1	TRBV4-1	TGCGCCAGCAGCCCCGGAGGCGGGGGTAGCTCCTACAATGAGCAGTTCTTC	CASSPGGGGSSYNEQFF
.	.	TRBJ2-5	TRBV10-3	TGTGCCATCAGTGTAGAAAAATGGGAGACCCAGTACTTC	CAISVEKWETQYF
.	TRBD1	TRBJ1-2	TRBV9	TGTGCCAGCAGCTGGACAGGGGTAGGGTATGGCTACACCTTC	CASSWTGVGYGYTF
.	.	TRBJ2-3	TRBV10-3	TGTGCCATCAGTGAATTCCCGGATACGCAGTATTTT	CAISEFPDTQYF
.	.	TRBJ2-5	TRBV5-1	TGCGCCAGCAGCTCCCTGGGGACACACCAAGAGACCCAGTACTTC	CASSSLGTHQETQYF
.	.	TRBJ2-1	TRBV7-2	TGTGCCAGCAGCCGCCCAGGCAATGAGCAGTTCTTC	CASSRPGNEQFF
.	.	TRBJ2-5	TRBV6-1	TGTGCCAGCAGTTTCGGAGGGGGCGGAGAGACCCAGTACTTC	CASSFGGGGETQYF
.	TRBD1	TRBJ1-2	TRBV2	TGTGCCAGCAGTGATCGAAGGCAGGGGGGTTATGGCTACACCTTC	CASSDRRQGGYGYTF
once	.	TRBJ1-4	TRBV7-8	TGTGCCAGCAGCTTGACCCAGCGAAGTAATGAAAAACTGTTTTTT	CASSLTQRSNEKLFF
.	TRBD1	TRBJ1-2	TRBV7-8	TGTGCCAGCAGCTTAGGAGGGACAGGGGGCTATGGCTACACCTTC	CASSLGGTGGYGYTF
.	.	TRBJ2-1	TRBV27	TGTGCCAGCAGTAGGGAGAGGGCCTACCCCCAGTTCTTC	CASSRERAYPQFF
few	TRBD1	TRBJ1-2	TRBV29-1	TGCAGCGTCTTAAGACAGGGTGGCAACTATGGCTACACCTTC	CSVLRQGGNYGYTF
few	.	TRBJ1-2	TRBV28	TGTGCCAGCGCTCAACAGGCTGGCTACACCTTC	CASAQQAGYTF
once	TRBD1	TRBJ1-4	TRBV9	TGTGCCAGCAGCGCCGGTCCAGGGGGGTATGAAAAACTGTTTTTT	CASSAGPGGYEKLFF
.	TRBD1	TRBJ2-5	TRBV28	TGTGCCAGCAGTTCGGGACAGGGGGTAGGAGAGACCCAGTACTTC	CASSSGQGVGETQYF
.	TRBD1	TRBJ1-2	TRBV10-2	TGCGCCAGCAGGAGGACAGGGGGCCAAGATGGCTACACCTTC	CASRRTGGQDGYTF
.	.	TRBJ1-3	TRBV7-9	TGTGCCAGCAGCTTAGGACCAGGGATAGGAAACACCATATATTTT	CASSLGPGIGNTIYF
.	TRBD2	TRBJ2-5	TRBV4-1	TGCGCCAGCAGCCACAGCGGGGGCGGCGAGACCCAGTACTTC	CASSHSGGGETQYF
.	TRBD1	TRBJ2-7	TRBV6-5	TGTGCCAGCAAGACAGGGGAGTACGAGCAGTACTTC	CASKTGEYEQYF
.	.	TRBJ1-5	TRBV28	TGTGCCAGCAGTTTAGCGGGACAGCCCCAGCATTTT	CASSLAGQPQHF
.	TRBD1	TRBJ1-5	TRBV4-1	TGCGCCAGCAGCCAAGTAAGATCCAGGGGGAGCAATCAGCCCCAGCATTTT	CASSQVRSRGSNQPQHF
.	.	TRBJ1-4	TRBV11-2	TGTGCCAGCAGCTTATCTTCGGGGAATGAAAAACTGTTTTTT	CASSLSSGNEKLFF
.	TRBD2	TRBJ2-7	TRBV11-1	TGTGCCAGCAGCTTAGGCCTAGCGGGAGCTTCCTACGAGCAGTACTTC	CASSLGLAGASYEQYF
few	.	TRBJ2-7	TRBV6-5	TGTGCCAGCAGTTACTCGCCTAGCGTTCGATACGAGCAGTACTTC	CASSYSPSVRYEQYF
once	.	TRBJ1-5	TRBV7-2	TGTGCCAGCAGCTTCCCCGACAGGTATAGCAATCAGCCCCAGCATTTT	CASSFPDRYSNQPQHF
.	.	TRBJ1-1	TRBV5-1	TGCGCCAGCAGCGCCTTTCCGGGACAAAACACTGAAGCTTTCTTT	CASSAFPGQNTEAFF
few	TRBD2	TRBJ2-5	TRBV19	TGTGCCAGTAGTACCTTTAGCGGGAGACGGGAGACCCAGTACTTC	CASSTFSGRRETQYF
.	TRBD1	TRBJ1-6	TRBV14	TGTGCCAGCAGCCAAGAGCGGGGTTGGACAGGGAGGCCTAATTCACCCCTCCACTTT	CASSQERGWTGRPNSPLHF
.	TRBD1	TRBJ1-2	TRBV11-1	TGTGCCAGCAGCTTATTTTCCGCGGGACAGAACTATGGCTACACCTTC	CASSLFSAGQNYGYTF
once	.	TRBJ2-1	TRBV5-1	TGCGCCAGCAGCTTGGACCCAGGGGTCGGGGTGTACAATGAGCAGTTCTTC	CASSLDPGVGVYNEQFF
.	.	TRBJ2-3	TRBV11-2	TGTGCCAGCAGCTTGGAGGGGACTTATCTCACAGATACGCAGTATTTT	CASSLEGTYLTDTQYF
.	.	TRBJ2-3	TRBV10-3	TGTGCCTCCAACCCCCGGGGACTGAGCACAGATACGCAGTATTTT	CASNPRGLSTDTQYF
once	.	TRBJ1-6	TRBV4-1	TGCGCCAGCAGCCAAGCCCTGGCAGGCTTCTCCTATAATTCACCCCTCCACTTT	CASSQALAGFSYNSPLHF
.	TRBD1	TRBJ2-7	TRBV28	TGTGCCGGACAGGGGGCGTCTGGCGAGCAGTACTTC	CAGQGASGEQYF
.	TRBD1	TRBJ1-4	TRBV6-5	TGTGCCAGCAGTGGACAGGCAACTAATGAAAAACTGTTTTTT	CASSGQATNEKLFF
.	TRBD1	TRBJ1-6	TRBV12-5	TGTGCTAGTGGCTCACCGGGACAGACAAATAATTCACCCCTCCACTTT	CASGSPGQTNNSPLHF
.	TRBD2	TRBJ2-7	TRBV5-4	TGTGCCAGCAGCCCCCGGGGGGGACCCTACGAGCAGTACTTC	CASSPRGGPYEQYF
.	.	TRBJ1-3	TRBV19	TGTGCCAGTAGTCCACGACAGGTAAACTCTGGAAACACCATATATTTT	CASSPRQVNSGNTIYF
.	.	TRBJ1-4	TRBV5-1	TGCGCCAGCAGCATTGGGCAGGGTGAAAAACTGTTTTTT	CASSIGQGEKLFF
.	.	TRBJ1-5	TRBV6-1	TGTGCCAGCAGTGTACCCCAGGGCAATCAGCCCCAGCATTTT	CASSVPQGNQPQHF
.	.	TRBJ2-5	TRBV7-7	TGTGCCAGCAGCCCAAGTCAGGTGTACCAAGAGACCCAGTACTTC	CASSPSQVYQETQYF
.	.	TRBJ1-4	TRBV28	TGTGCCAGCAGTTCCACCCAACTCTCGGGGCTGTTTTTT	CASSSTQLSGLFF
.	.	TRBJ2-3	TRBV29-1	TGCAGCGTTGAACGCGCCACGGATACGCAGTATTTT	CSVERATDTQYF
.	.	TRBJ2-7	TRBV10-3	TGTGCCAGCACGAACAGGGACTCCTACGAGCAGTACTTC	CASTNRDSYEQYF
.	.	TRBJ2-1	TRBV7-7	TGTGCCAGCAGCTTAGACCAGGGAACTGAGCAGTTCTTC	CASSLDQGTEQFF
.	.	TRBJ1-2	TRBV28	TGTGCCAGCAGTACAACCCAGGTGGGGGCAGATGGCTACACCTTC	CASSTTQVGADGYTF